The clone carrying this T cell receptor (beta chain) was counted between two and nine times. Its antigen is currently unknown. Profiling relied on immunoSEQ multiplex PCR, and the TCRdb table lists in-frame clones only, not all of them. The sample includes around 72,000 clones, 80% to 95% of them seen just once. From germline, CDR1 is SGHTA and CDR2 FQGNSA. The CDR3 covers 14 residues. V was trimmed by 5 bases and J by 4 bases, leaving 11 bases between them. The data originate from a study of OX40 agonist ivuxolimab in advanced cancers. General observations from the study: The study observed clonal expansion of CD4+ and CD8+ blood T cells by week 6 at 0.1 to 3.0 mg/kg.

The clonotype originates from an adult with an advanced solid tumor such as melanoma, head and neck, liver or kidney cancer. The material was CD4+ or CD8+ T cells sorted from blood, obtained in a trial of the OX40 agonist ivuxolimab. This chain uses TRBV7-2 with TRBJ2-2; D gene unclear. CDR3 amino acids: CASSADFSTGELFF. CDR3 nucleotides: TGTGCCAGCAGCGCCGACTTCTCCACCGGGGAGCTGTTTTTT.